The 22 T cell receptor beta chains presented below share a single source sample, sequenced in a study of breast tumors, draining lymph nodes, adjacent tissues. A single record per CDR3 protein comes from TCRdb applying MiXCR to the multiplex PCR reads. The table lists about 53,000 distinct CDR3 sequences, under 45% of them singletons, with over 9.5% in the top ten. The sequencing sample was made of breast tumor tissue. The receptor source for this set is a female donor with breast cancer. Some clones in this sample may be carry-over from other donors' samples.

A word on this clonotype: One end of the junction does not line up with germline, which may come from a read error. This chain uses TRBV5-1 with TRBJ2-5; the D call may be TRBD1 or TRBD2 (5 bases each). Per the germline V gene, CDR1 is SGHRS and CDR2 is YFSETQ. This CDR3 is built from 13 residues. The CDR3 protein is CASSMGVQETQYF. DNA for the CDR3: TGTGCCAGCAGCATGGGGGTCCAAGAGACCCAGTACTTC.

The chain joins TRBV7-2 to TRBJ2-1; TRBD2 aligns across 13 bases. The germline CDR1 and CDR2 sequences are SGHTA and FQGNSA. The CDR3 length is 18 residues. The V gene end was trimmed by 6 bases and the J gene end by 8 bases; junction bases not matched to a gene: 16. CDR3 sequence (DNA): TGTGCCAGCAGTCCCAACAGAGAGGGACTAGCGGGATGGGATGAGCAGTTCTTC. Protein sequence: CASSPNREGLAGWDEQFF.

This clonotype came up many times. The genes are TRBV30 and TRBJ2-2; no definite D call. Trimming took off 3 bases at V and 4 bases at J, with 12 bases between the two ends. The germline gives CDR1 GTSNPN, CDR2 SVGIG (reference sequence). CDR3 length: 14 residues. The CDR3 region is CAWSRMGLTGELFF. The CDR3, as DNA: TGTGCCTGGAGCAGGATGGGCCTCACCGGGGAGCTGTTTTTT.

This clonotype has just one count. The chain uses TRBV29-1 and TRBJ2-6; D not certain. The germline CDR1 and CDR2 sequences are SQVTM and ANQGSEA. The V and J ends lost 4 bases and 4 bases respectively, with 8 bases between them. The CDR3 length is 13 residues. The CDR3 coding sequence is TGCAGCGTTGTGAGGCAGGGGGCCAACGTCCTGACTTTC. Its protein product is CSVVRQGANVLTF. Drawing the rest from reference TRBV29-1 and TRBJ2-6, the complete variable domain is SAVISQKPSRDICQRGTSLTIQCQVDSQVTMMFWYRQQPGQSLTLIATANQGSEATYESGFVIDKFPISRPNLTFSTLTVSNMSPEDSSIYLCSVVRQGANVLTFGAGSRLTVL.

This clonotype was observed a few times. A clone one base away is much larger, so this may be a read error. This chain links TRBV5-4 with TRBJ2-7; 10 nucleotides agree with TRBD2. The trim removed 4 bases at V and 7 bases at J, leaving 14 bases unmatched. CDR1 is SGHNT, CDR2 YYREEE, per germline (reference sequence). This CDR3 contains 16 residues. CDR3 in DNA: TGTGCCAGCAGCCTCGAGGGACCAGCGGGAGGGAGGGAGCAGTACTTC. Translated: CASSLEGPAGGREQYF. Looking up the rest from reference TRBV5-4 and TRBJ2-7 gives the full variable domain: ETGVTQSPTHLIKTRGQQVTLRCSSQSGHNTVSWYQQALGQGPQFIFQYYREEENGRGNFPPRFSGLQFPNYSSELNVNALELDDSALYLCASSLEGPAGGREQYFGPGTRLTVT.

Regarding this clonotype: The junction departs from germline at one end; a sequencing error may be responsible. The V call is TRBV6-2 or TRBV6-3, the J call TRBJ2-1; D unresolved. CDR1 and CDR2 (germline): MNHEY, SVGEGT. The CDR3 is made up of 13 amino acids. The CDR3 sequence is CASSLRAYNEEFF. The CDR3 DNA reads TGTGCCAGCAGCCTACGGGCCTACAATGAGGAGTTCTTC.

This clonotype was observed a handful of times. This may stem from a read error, because a much larger clone lies one nucleotide away. The chain employs TRBV6-5 and TRBJ2-3, with 9 bases that match TRBD1. The CDR3 sequence is 16 residues long. Germline-derived CDR1 and CDR2 are MNHEY and SVGAGI. The CDR3 spells CACRLLGTGSTDTQYF. In nucleotides, the CDR3 is TGTGCCTGCAGGCTCCTCGGGACAGGGAGCACAGATACGCAGTATTTT.

There are many counts of this clonotype. This chain joins TRBV9 and TRBJ2-1; TRBD2 is a possible D gene (6 bases). The CDR3 extends over 14 amino acids. The V gene's germline CDR1 is SGDLS and CDR2 YYNGEE. V lost 3 bases to trimming and J lost 14 bases, with 21 bases between them. The CDR3, as DNA: TGTGCCAGCAGCGAATTTTTAGCGGAGCCAGTTAAGTTCTTC. It yields the protein CASSEFLAEPVKFF.

This clonotype was picked up many times. This chain uses TRBV7-9 with TRBJ2-5; no clear D. There are 13 residues in the CDR3. Germline loops: CDR1 SEHNR, CDR2 FQNEAQ (reference sequence). The V end was cut by 6 bases, the J end by 5 bases, with 13 bases between. CDR3 nucleotide sequence: TGTGCCAGCAGACCCGGATTACGGGAGACCCAGTACTTC. It is translated as CASRPGLRETQYF.

This clonotype came up many times. The genes are TRBV5-8 and TRBJ2-1, with 7 bases identical to TRBD1. This CDR3 is 14 amino acids long. The V gene's germline CDR1 is SGHTS and CDR2 YDEGEE. Trimming took 0 bases from V and 7 from J; bases not matched to a gene: 4. The CDR3 DNA reads TGTGCCAGCAGCTTGGTGAGGGACAGAAATGAGCAGTTCTTC. This codes for CASSLVRDRNEQFF.

The sample holds many counts of this clonotype. This chain links TRBV5-1 with TRBJ2-7; tentative D call: TRBD1 (5 bases). The V gene's germline CDR1 is SGHRS and CDR2 YFSETQ. With 6 bases removed from V and 5 bases from J, the gap between germline ends came to 18 bases. CDR3 length: 14 residues. CDR3 residues: CASTRQPSSDEQYF. CDR3 DNA: TGCGCCAGCACGCGACAGCCGTCATCCGACGAGCAGTACTTC.

At least ten counts were recorded for this clonotype. This rearrangement joins TRBV7-2 to TRBJ2-1; D tentatively fits TRBD1 or TRBD2 (7 bases each). Germline lookup yields CDR1 SGHTA and CDR2 FQGNSA. The V gene lost 8 bases and the J gene lost 6 bases, with 20 bases spanning the gap. The CDR3 runs 15 residues. CDR3 bases: TGTGCCAGCCAACAAGGGGGCGGGAGAGGCAATGAGCAGTTCTTC. Protein sequence: CASQQGGGRGNEQFF.

This clonotype was recorded at least ten times. This chain uses TRBV11-2 with TRBJ2-7; no clear D gene. The CDR3 has 15 residues. Germline CDR1 SGHAT, CDR2 FQNNGV. V dropped 5 bases and J dropped 5 bases, with 19 bases sitting between them. The CDR3: CASSPLEKRSDEQYF. The CDR3 region has the DNA TGTGCCAGCAGCCCCCTGGAAAAGCGAAGCGACGAGCAGTACTTC. The full variable domain, completed using reference TRBV11-2 and TRBJ2-7, is EAGVAQSPRYKIIEKRQSVAFWCNPISGHATLYWYQQILGQGPKLLIQFQNNGVVDDSQLPKDRFSAERLKGVDSTLKIQPAKLEDSAVYLCASSPLEKRSDEQYFGPGTRLTVT.

This clonotype was recorded at least ten times. CDR3 coding DNA: TGTGCCAGCAGCCATGAGAAAGGCAATTCCAATGAGCAGTTCTTC. Translation: CASSHEKGNSNEQFF. This rearrangement joins TRBV4-2 to TRBJ2-1; no firm D call. V gave up 3 bases and J gave up 6 bases, with 15 bases separating them. Germline CDR1 reads LGHNA; CDR2 reads YNFKEQ. The CDR3 spans 15 residues.

A remark on this clonotype: One junction end does not reproduce the germline sequence, and a read error may be involved. V usage is TRBV7-9 and J usage is TRBJ2-7; perhaps TRBD2 as D (5 bases). Germline assignment: CDR1 SEHNR and CDR2 FQNEAQ (reference sequence). This CDR3 has 13 amino acids. The CDR3 sequence is CASSPKGSFGEDF. CDR3 DNA: TGTGCCAGCTCCCCGAAAGGTTCCTTCGGGGAAGACTTC.

Turning to this clonotype: The limits of the CDR3 on the DNA are not certain, so only TCRdb's listed CDR3 is given. The V call is TRBV7-3, the J call TRBJ2-1. Germline CDR1 reads SGHTA; CDR2 reads FQGTGA. The CDR3 sequence runs 20 residues, both termini included. This CDR3 is CASSLTAEKLFFGSYNEQFF.

Many counts were recorded for this clonotype. V is TRBV6-5 and J is TRBJ2-5; 9 bases fit TRBD1. The germline CDR1 and CDR2 sequences are MNHEY and SVGAGI. The J segment lost 1 base and the V segment lost 8 bases, leaving 5 bases of the junction unmatched. The CDR3 has 14 amino acids. The CDR3 reads CASSGTGLQETQYF. In nucleotides, the CDR3 is TGTGCCAGCTCCGGGACAGGGCTCCAAGAGACCCAGTACTTC.

The chain uses TRBV7-2 and TRBJ2-7, with D unresolved. V lost 5 bases and J lost 4, with 6 bases in between. CDR1 is SGHTA, CDR2 FQGNSA, per germline. This CDR3 region has 11 residues. This CDR3 reads CASSPSYEQYF. CDR3 coding DNA: TGTGCCAGCAGCCCCTCTTACGAGCAGTACTTC.

This rearrangement joins TRBV29-1 to TRBJ2-7, with a weak D call TRBD1 (5 bases). Trimming removed 0 bases from V and 6 bases from J, with 9 bases in between. Germline V gene data show CDR1 as SQVTM and CDR2 as ANQGSEA. CDR3 length: 12 amino acids. The CDR3 nucleotides read TGCAGCGTTGAAGAGGGAAGGGGCGAGCAGTACTTC. Protein sequence: CSVEEGRGEQYF.

As to this clonotype: An end of the junction differs from the germline gene, which may be a read error. The rearrangement uses TRBV20-1 and TRBJ1-2; D unclear. The CDR3 totals 13 residues. Per the germline V gene, CDR1 is DFQATT and CDR2 is SNEGSKA (reference sequence). CDR3 sequence reads: CGAIGPTNYGYAF. The CDR3 nucleotides are TGCGGTGCTATAGGTCCTACTAACTATGGTTACGCCTTC.

V gene TRBV29-1 combines with J gene TRBJ2-2, with D unclear. The CDR3 sequence is 14 residues long. V lost 7 bases to trimming and J lost 0 bases, with 12 bases between them. CDR1 SQVTM and CDR2 ANQGSEA come from the germline V gene. The CDR3: CSAFVDANTGELFF. The DNA of the CDR3 is TGCAGCGCCTTCGTAGACGCGAACACCGGGGAGCTGTTTTTT.

About this clonotype itself: A read error may be the cause here, since a much bigger clone is one base away. The genes are TRBV18 and TRBJ2-2; TRBD1 or TRBD2 may be the D gene (5 bases each). This CDR3 is built from 16 residues. Per germline, CDR1 KGHSH and CDR2 LQKENI. Between the trimmed V and J ends, which lost 4 bases and 4 bases, there was a span of 16 bases. CDR3 region: CASSLYGTTSTGELFF. The DNA of the CDR3 is TGTGCCAGCTCACTTTATGGGACGACGAGCACCGGGGAGCTGTTTTTT.